This T cell receptor (beta chain) was sequenced in a study of shared clonotypes between healthy human individuals. Both subsets, CD45RA+ naive and CD45RA-negative memory, were split from the CD4+ cells. This table comes from immunoSEQ multiplex PCR, and its TCRdb copy is limited to in-frame clones, with some not included. The table includes approximately 1,500,000 clones, under 99% detected once. This clone appeared once. Trimming took 1 base from V and 4 from J; bases not matched to a gene: 6. Germline assignment: CDR1 LNHDA and CDR2 SQIVND (reference sequence). This CDR3 region has 16 residues. The specimen was naive CD4+ T cells sorted from blood. Described subset: CD45RA+ positively selected. The TCR was taken from a man aged 30-40 years in good health. This chain links TRBV19 with TRBJ2-1, with TRBD1 matching 8 bases. CDR3 residues: CASSIVGTGVYNEQFF. For the CDR3, the DNA is TGTGCCAGTAGTATAGTGGGGACAGGAGTGTACAATGAGCAGTTCTTC.